This T cell receptor beta chain is from a study of PD-1 blockade in classical Hodgkin lymphoma. Germline CDR1 is MNHNS and CDR2 is SASEGT. This CDR3 is 14 amino acids long. V was clipped by 7 bases and J by 6 bases; unmatched bases: 9. TCRdb's copy holds only in-frame clones and misses some; the assay was immunoSEQ multiplex PCR. The table lists 35,000 to 45,000 clones, about 70% of them singletons. Each of the patients experienced relapse following autologous stem cell transplantation, and their brentuximab vedotin exposure differed. This clone was recorded once. This clonotype originated in a human donor with classical Hodgkin lymphoma. This chain uses TRBV6-1 with TRBJ2-7, with 10 bases matching TRBD2. Specimen: peripheral blood mononuclear cells (PBMCs), collected before the second cycle of nivolumab. CDR3 region: CASTSGRVMFEQYF. The DNA of the CDR3 is TGTGCCAGCACCAGCGGGAGGGTAATGTTCGAGCAGTACTTC.